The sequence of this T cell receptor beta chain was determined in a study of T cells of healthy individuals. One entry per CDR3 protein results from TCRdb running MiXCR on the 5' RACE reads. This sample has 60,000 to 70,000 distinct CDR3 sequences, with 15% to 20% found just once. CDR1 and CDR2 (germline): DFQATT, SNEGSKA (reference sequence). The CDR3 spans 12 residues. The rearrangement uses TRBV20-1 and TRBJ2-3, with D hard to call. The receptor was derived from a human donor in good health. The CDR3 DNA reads TGCAGCCCAAATCGACCTTGGGATACGCAGTATTTT. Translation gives CSPNRPWDTQYF.